The next 26 T cell receptor beta chains were all read from a single sample in a study of PD-L1 blockade in urothelial cancer. Using immunoSEQ multiplex PCR, the repertoire was profiled, and TCRdb retains in-frame clones only, with some absent. The table lists some 84,000 clones, about nine tenths of them singletons, with 4.5% to 7% in the top ten. This specimen was PBMCs, taken around atezolizumab (anti-PD-L1) treatment. The receptor set was obtained from an older woman with urothelial cancer.

The chain recombines TRBV11-2 with TRBJ2-7; no clear D. This CDR3 is built from 14 residues. V was cut by 3 bases and J by 7 bases, with 16 bases left in between. CDR1 and CDR2 from the germline V gene are SGHAT and FQNNGV. In DNA form, the CDR3 reads TGTGCCAGCAGCTTTGTCGGCAGCGAGAGGGAGCAGTACTTC. This codes for CASSFVGSEREQYF.

The chain is built from TRBV28 and TRBJ2-5, with D perhaps matching TRBD1 (5 bases). This CDR3 contains 14 residues. The V gene's germline CDR1 is MDHEN and CDR2 SYDVKM. Trimming took 7 bases from V and 2 from J, leaving 14 bases between them. The CDR3 region has the DNA TGTGCCAGCAAGTGGCAGGGCGCTCAAGAGACCCAGTACTTC. It is translated as CASKWQGAQETQYF.

This clone was seen a single time. The chain uses TRBV29-1 and TRBJ2-2; weak D call: TRBD2 (5 bases). Germline V gene sequence: CDR1 SQVTM, CDR2 ANQGSEA. The CDR3 extends over 12 amino acids. V lost 7 bases and J 5 bases, leaving 11 bases between the germline ends. The CDR3: CSAIRGTGELFF. Written as DNA, the CDR3 is TGCAGCGCCATACGGGGAACCGGGGAGCTGTTTTTT.

V usage is TRBV5-4 and J usage is TRBJ1-1, with 12 bases aligning to TRBD1. The CDR3 has 13 amino acids. Germline V CDR1 and CDR2: SGHNT, YYREEE (reference sequence). Unmatched junction bases numbered 6, after V lost 4 bases and J lost 11 bases. The CDR3 DNA reads TGTGCCAGCAGCAGGGACAGGGGGCGGCACGCTTTCTTT. It encodes CASSRDRGRHAFF.

This chain uses TRBV2 with TRBJ2-1; unclear D gene. This CDR3 is built from 16 residues. The V gene's germline CDR1 is SNHLY and CDR2 FYNNEI. The V gene lost 3 bases and the J gene lost 5 bases, with 17 bases spanning the gap. CDR3 amino acids: CASSDLGWAKDNEQFF. The CDR3 nucleotides read TGTGCCAGCAGTGACCTCGGATGGGCCAAAGACAATGAGCAGTTCTTC.

This chain joins TRBV7-2 and TRBJ2-7; D may be TRBD2 (6 bases). Germline V lookup: CDR1 SGHTA, CDR2 FQGNSA. V shed 5 bases and J shed 0 bases, with 11 bases lying between them. The CDR3 is 14 amino acids. CDR3 coding DNA: TGTGCCAGCAGCCCGGACTACTCCTCCTACGAGCAGTACTTC. It encodes CASSPDYSSYEQYF. The variable domain in full, with the rest retrieved from reference TRBV7-2 and TRBJ2-7, is GAGVSQSPSNKVTEKGKDVELRCDPISGHTALYWYRQSLGQGLEFLIYFQGNSAPDKSGLPSDRFSAERTGGSVSTLTIQRTQQEDSAVYLCASSPDYSSYEQYFGPGTRLTVT.

V is TRBV7-6 and J is TRBJ2-5; the D is unclear. Looked up from germline, CDR1 is SGHVS and CDR2 is FNYEAQ. Trimming took 3 bases from V and 2 from J, leaving 4 bases between them. The CDR3 loop spans 12 amino acids. In nucleotides, the CDR3 is TGTGCCAGCAGCTTTCTTCAAGAGACCCAGTACTTC. Protein product: CASSFLQETQYF.

This chain joins TRBV29-1 and TRBJ1-4; the match to TRBD1 covers 7 bases. The V gene's germline CDR1 is SQVTM and CDR2 ANQGSEA. J was trimmed by 5 bases and V by 5 bases; bases with no gene match: 2. The length of the CDR3 is 12 residues. For the CDR3, the DNA is TGCAGCGTTTGGGACAGCAATGAAAAACTGTTTTTT. Translation: CSVWDSNEKLFF.

This clone occurred once. The chain employs TRBV11-2 and TRBJ1-4; TRBD1 agrees at 7 bases. The J segment lost 6 bases and the V segment lost 5 bases, leaving 9 bases of the junction unmatched. CDR1 is SGHAT and CDR2 is FQNNGV in the germline V gene. The CDR3 has 15 amino acids. Written as DNA, the CDR3 is TGTGCCAGCAGCCCCCCTAGGGGGCAGGATGAAAAACTGTTTTTT. Translated, it gives CASSPPRGQDEKLFF. Together with reference TRBV11-2 and TRBJ1-4, the CDR3 gives the full variable domain: EAGVAQSPRYKIIEKRQSVAFWCNPISGHATLYWYQQILGQGPKLLIQFQNNGVVDDSQLPKDRFSAERLKGVDSTLKIQPAKLEDSAVYLCASSPPRGQDEKLFFGSGTQLSVL.

The J gene is TRBJ2-2, the V gene TRBV5-4, with a weak D call TRBD1 (5 bases). V lost 1 base, J lost 6 bases, and 13 bases lay in between. CDR3 length: 15 residues. Germline assignment: CDR1 SGHNT and CDR2 YYREEE (reference sequence). The CDR3 nucleotides are TGTGCCAGCAGCTTGAGTACTCAGGGCTCCGGGGAGCTGTTTTTT. This sequence encodes CASSLSTQGSGELFF.

The chain carries TRBV7-9 and TRBJ2-7, with a weak D call TRBD1 (5 bases). This CDR3 spans 16 amino acids. The V gene's germline CDR1 is SEHNR and CDR2 FQNEAQ (reference sequence). The germline V and J ends were trimmed by 1 base and 2 bases, with 15 bases remaining between them. CDR3 coding DNA: TGTGCCAGCAGCTTAGTAGTGGTAGGGGCCCCCTACGAGCAGTACTTC. Protein sequence: CASSLVVVGAPYEQYF.

The chain joins TRBV9 to TRBJ1-2, with TRBD1 as a possible D gene (6 bases). The V gene's germline CDR1 is SGDLS and CDR2 YYNGEE. The CDR3 is made up of 15 amino acids. Trimming cost V 4 bases and J 8 bases, with 21 bases left between them. CDR3 region: CASSPRRDTGGGYTF. For the CDR3, the DNA is TGTGCCAGCAGCCCCCGTCGGGACACCGGAGGAGGCTACACCTTC.

This rearrangement joins TRBV4-1 to TRBJ2-3, with D possibly TRBD2 on 6 matching bases. CDR3 length: 16 amino acids. The germline CDR1 and CDR2 sequences are MGHRA and YSYEKL. With 0 bases removed from V and 6 bases from J, the gap between germline ends came to 16 bases. DNA for the CDR3: TGCGCCAGCAGCCAAGAACGGAGCGGGCTTTCCGATACGCAGTATTTT. Its protein product is CASSQERSGLSDTQYF.

V and J are TRBV30 and TRBJ1-2; 8 bases map to TRBD1. CDR1 is GTSNPN, CDR2 SVGIG, per germline (reference sequence). CDR3 size: 16 residues. The V segment lost 2 bases and the J segment 4 bases; nucleotides outside the gene matches: 12. CDR3 DNA sequence: TGTGCCTGGAGTCGATTCCACAGGGGGTCGGTCTATGGCTACACCTTC. Translation: CAWSRFHRGSVYGYTF. The whole variable domain, filled in from reference TRBV30 and TRBJ1-2, reads SQTIHQWPATLVQPVGSPLSLECTVEGTSNPNLYWYRQAAGRGLQLLFYSVGIGQISSEVPQNLSASRPQDRQFILSSKKLLLSDSGFYLCAWSRFHRGSVYGYTFGSGTRLTVV.

The DNA of the CDR3 is TGTGCCAGCTCACCAACAGGGGATACCTCCTACGAGCAGTACTTC. This codes for CASSPTGDTSYEQYF. The V and J genes are TRBV18 and TRBJ2-7; TRBD1 matches 7 bases. V was pared by 2 bases and J by 0 bases, with 4 bases of the junction left unmatched. Germline CDR1 reads KGHSH; CDR2 reads LQKENI. This CDR3 has 15 residues.

The chain uses TRBV7-9 and TRBJ2-1; 8 bases are shared with TRBD1. Germline values: CDR1 SEHNR, CDR2 FQNEAQ (reference sequence). V shed 7 bases and J 0 bases; nucleotides not matched to a gene: 5. The CDR3 runs 15 residues. The chain's CDR3 is CASNQGASSYNEQFF. CDR3 coding DNA: TGTGCCAGCAACCAGGGGGCGAGCTCCTACAATGAGCAGTTCTTC.

This chain joins TRBV10-2 and TRBJ1-6; 7 positions agree with TRBD1. Germline loops: CDR1 WSHSY, CDR2 SAAADI. This CDR3 comprises 14 residues. V lost 4 bases to trimming and J lost 9 bases; unmatched junction nucleotides: 6. The CDR3 coding sequence is TGCGCCAGCAGTGTAGGACAGGCGGGTTCACCCCTCCACTTT. Translation gives CASSVGQAGSPLHF.

The V and J genes are TRBV6-5 and TRBJ2-7; the D gene is possibly TRBD1 (5 bases). The CDR3 loop spans 13 amino acids. CDR1 is MNHEY, CDR2 SVGAGI, per germline. Trimming shortened V by 4 bases and J by 6 bases, and 13 bases separated the two germline ends. The CDR3 DNA follows: TGTGCCAGCAGTTCACCTCAGGGCCCCGAGCAGTACTTC. It is translated as CASSSPQGPEQYF.

The rearrangement joins TRBV5-1 to TRBJ2-4; D ambiguous. Trimming cost V 4 bases and J 0 bases, with 8 bases left between them. Per the germline V gene, CDR1 is SGHRS and CDR2 is YFSETQ. This CDR3 has 14 residues. The CDR3 DNA sequence: TGCGCCAGCAGCCCCACAATAGCCAAAAACATTCAGTACTTC. Protein: CASSPTIAKNIQYF.

This clone occurred once. The chain recombines TRBV30 with TRBJ2-3; D gene unclear. The germline V gene encodes CDR1 GTSNPN and CDR2 SVGIG (reference sequence). This CDR3 has 15 amino acids. Trimming left V 5 bases short and J 1 base short, with 16 bases between. The CDR3 region is CAWGGFPKGTDTQYF. Written as DNA, the CDR3 is TGTGCCTGGGGCGGCTTCCCCAAGGGCACAGATACGCAGTATTTT.

The chain links TRBV2 to TRBJ2-2; 7 bases match TRBD1. The CDR3 consists of 16 residues. The ends lost 6 bases at V and 1 base at J; junction bases unmatched: 8. The V gene's germline CDR1 is SNHLY and CDR2 FYNNEI. In nucleotides, the CDR3 is TGTGCCAGCAGATCTCCGGGACAGCAGAACACCGGGGAGCTGTTTTTT. This gives the protein CASRSPGQQNTGELFF. The full variable domain, with the rest looked up from reference TRBV2 and TRBJ2-2, is EPEVTQTPSHQVTQMGQEVILRCVPISNHLYFYWYRQILGQKVEFLVSFYNNEISEKSEIFDDQFSVERPDGSNFTLKIRSTKLEDSAMYFCASRSPGQQNTGELFFGEGSRLTVL.

This clone was found once. The J gene is TRBJ1-2, the V gene TRBV18, with D possibly matching TRBD1 (6 bases). This CDR3 region has 14 residues. Trimming stripped 3 bases from V and 2 bases from J, with 10 bases between. Germline V gene data show CDR1 as KGHSH and CDR2 as LQKENI. This CDR3 is CASSPLTGNYGYTF. The CDR3 DNA is TGTGCCAGCTCACCCCTTACAGGGAACTATGGCTACACCTTC.

The CDR3 loop is CASSLGQGDYEQYF. CDR3 bases: TGTGCCAGCAGCTTGGGACAGGGAGACTACGAGCAGTACTTC. The chain carries TRBV7-9 and TRBJ2-7; 9 positions match TRBD1. CDR3 length equals 14 residues. CDR1 is SEHNR and CDR2 is FQNEAQ in the germline V gene (reference sequence). V lost 3 bases and J lost 3; bases outside the gene matches: 3.

The chain uses TRBV5-1 and TRBJ2-2; no clear D gene. V lost 3 bases and J 4 bases, leaving 10 bases between the germline ends. There are 14 residues in the CDR3. In germline, CDR1 is SGHRS, CDR2 YFSETQ. The CDR3 sequence is CASSSQVGTGELFF. CDR3 sequence (DNA): TGCGCCAGCAGCTCCCAGGTGGGCACCGGGGAGCTGTTTTTT.

J is TRBJ1-1 and V is TRBV7-2; 10 bases are a match to TRBD1. Germline-derived CDR1 and CDR2 are SGHTA and FQGNSA. The CDR3 is 16 residues long. J gave up 1 base and V 5 bases, and 7 bases lay outside the gene matches. CDR3 in amino acids: CASSPRQGAGNTEAFF. CDR3 nucleotide sequence: TGTGCCAGCAGCCCCCGACAGGGGGCAGGGAACACTGAAGCTTTCTTT.

The V call is TRBV10-1, the J call TRBJ2-3, with 9 bases identical to TRBD1. The germline CDR1 and CDR2 sequences are WNHNN and SYGVQD (reference sequence). Trimming took 4 bases from V and 3 from J; bases not matched to a gene: 5. This CDR3 region has 15 residues. CDR3 bases: TGCGCCAGCAGTGGAGGGACAGGGTCGACAGATACGCAGTATTTT. Translation gives CASSGGTGSTDTQYF.